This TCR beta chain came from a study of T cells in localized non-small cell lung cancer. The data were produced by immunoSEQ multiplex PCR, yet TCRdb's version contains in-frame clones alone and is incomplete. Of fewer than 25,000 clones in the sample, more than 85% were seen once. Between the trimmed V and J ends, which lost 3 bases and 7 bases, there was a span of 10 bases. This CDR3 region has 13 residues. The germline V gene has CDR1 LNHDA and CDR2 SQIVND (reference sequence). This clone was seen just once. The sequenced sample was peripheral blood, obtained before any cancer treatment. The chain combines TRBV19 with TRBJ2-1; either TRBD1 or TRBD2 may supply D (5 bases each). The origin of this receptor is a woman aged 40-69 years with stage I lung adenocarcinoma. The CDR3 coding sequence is TGTGCCAGTAGTATTGGGACCGGGAATGAGCAGTTCTTC. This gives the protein CASSIGTGNEQFF.